This TCR beta chain was sequenced for a study of T cells in Graves' hyperthyroidism and ophthalmopathy. This clonotype was recorded at least ten times. Its antigen is undetermined. From RNA transcripts, TCR beta CDR3 regions were amplified. HTBI primers were the set used in a first-round RT-PCR of the TCR CDR3. TCRdb ran MiXCR on the multiplex PCR reads and lists one entry per CDR3 protein. The repertoire holds around 480,000 distinct CDR3 sequences, with 13% to 15% as singletons. Study findings and constraints: Median prediction lead before ophthalmopathy onset was about 6.5 months with the model.

V was pared by 4 bases and J by 2 bases, with 8 bases of the junction left unmatched. The CDR3 loop spans 18 amino acids. The V gene's germline CDR1 is LGHDT and CDR2 YNNKEL (reference sequence). This TCR was sampled from a woman aged 18-29 years with Graves' hyperthyroidism. Sequenced input: blood. The genes are TRBV3-1 and TRBJ2-5, with 15 bases aligning to TRBD2. CDR3 sequence reads: CASSPRTSGRALQETQYF. Written as DNA, the CDR3 is TGTGCCAGCAGCCCCAGGACTAGCGGGAGGGCCCTACAAGAGACCCAGTACTTC.